This T cell receptor (beta chain) appears in the sequencing data of a study of cytomegalovirus exposure and HLA in healthy donors. Remarks on this clone: The target antigen is unknown.

CDR1 is MDHEN, CDR2 SYDVKM, per germline. The J segment lost 7 bases and the V segment lost 6 bases, leaving 6 bases of the junction unmatched. This CDR3 contains 13 residues. It was the approximately 120-subject validation cohort, separate from the roughly 700-subject first cohort, to which the donors belonged. Produced via immunoSEQ multiplex PCR; TCRdb's table is partial and in-frame only. This table has a few hundred thousand clones, approximately 84% appearing once. General study points: The authors enumerated 150 to 200 TCR beta chains as linked to cytomegalovirus.

This clonotype was sampled from a young man in good health and CMV-seropositive. The sequenced sample was PBMCs. V gene TRBV28 combines with J gene TRBJ1-1; TRBD1 matches at 9 bases. The CDR3 loop reads CASSTGTGHEAFF. The CDR3 coding sequence is TGTGCCAGCAGCACGGGGACAGGGCATGAAGCTTTCTTT.